This T cell receptor (beta chain) was profiled in a study of T cell responses to AZD1222 COVID-19 vaccine. Broader study findings: Just a handful of people given AZD1222 tested seropositive at baseline. It was only after the peak T cell response that any repertoires were sampled. The study reported that nearly half of spike-specific TCRs target unmutated variant regions.

Remarks on this clone: Its target is not known.

This table comes from immunoSEQ multiplex PCR, and its TCRdb copy is limited to in-frame clones, with some not included. The sample carries roughly 120,000 clones, approximately 86% recorded once. With 3 bases removed from V and 6 bases from J, the gap between germline ends came to 14 bases. The length of the CDR3 is 14 residues. Germline-derived CDR1 and CDR2 are MDHEN and SYDVKM. This chain links TRBV28 with TRBJ1-1; D remains unclear. This receptor was taken from an adult who received the AZD1222 COVID-19 vaccine. The specimen comprised peripheral blood, sampled 28 days after the second AZD1222 dose. CDR3: CASSLNLLSAEAFF. The CDR3 DNA is TGTGCCAGCAGTTTGAATCTCCTAAGCGCTGAAGCTTTCTTT.